The T cell receptor (beta chain) described here comes from a study of shared clonotypes between healthy human individuals. On the study more broadly: Donors had three CD4 naive, three CD4 memory, two CD8 naive and one CD8 memory plate apiece.

J lost 7 bases, V lost 5 bases, and 16 bases had no gene match. The CDR3 has 16 residues. Germline V gives CDR1 SGHRS, CDR2 YFSETQ. The authors ran the assay at deep level. Every immunoSEQ plate was one replicate of a subset's evenly spread DNA. Generated by immunoSEQ multiplex PCR, the TCRdb table keeps only in-frame clones and is missing some. In the table there are 2 million to 2.5 million clones, around 93% of which are singletons. This chain uses TRBV5-1 with TRBJ2-7, with 9 positions matching TRBD2. Sequencing was performed on naive CD4+ T cells from PBMCs. Subset: CD45RA+ positively selected. This receptor was obtained from a man in his late teens or twenties in good health. Some clones in this sample may be carry-over from other donors' samples. CDR3 DNA sequence: TGCGCCAGCAGTCATCCCAACCAAGCGGGAGGTTGGGAGCAGTACTTC. This gives the protein CASSHPNQAGGWEQYF.